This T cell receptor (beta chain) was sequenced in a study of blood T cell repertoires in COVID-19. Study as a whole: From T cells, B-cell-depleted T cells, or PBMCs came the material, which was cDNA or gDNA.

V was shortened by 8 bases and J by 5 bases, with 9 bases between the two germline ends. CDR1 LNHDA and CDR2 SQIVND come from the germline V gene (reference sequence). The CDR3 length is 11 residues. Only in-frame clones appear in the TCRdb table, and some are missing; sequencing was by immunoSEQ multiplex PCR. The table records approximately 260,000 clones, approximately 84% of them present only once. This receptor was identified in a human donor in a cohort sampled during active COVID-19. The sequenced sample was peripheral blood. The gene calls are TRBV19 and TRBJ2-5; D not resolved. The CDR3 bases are TGTGCCAGTTCAACGAGGGAGACCCAGTACTTC. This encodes CASSTRETQYF.